This T cell receptor beta chain was obtained from a study of shared clonotypes between healthy human individuals. Both subsets, CD45RA+ naive and CD45RA-negative memory, were split from the CD4+ cells. Data came from immunoSEQ multiplex PCR; TCRdb stores just in-frame clones and leaves some out. The sample holds fewer than 400,000 clones, around 67% seen once. V shed 6 bases and J shed 3 bases, with 9 bases lying between them. The germline V gene encodes CDR1 MDHEN and CDR2 SYDVKM. The CDR3 totals 12 residues. The chain is built from TRBV28 and TRBJ2-7; no clear D gene. Material: memory CD4+ T cells sorted from blood. The subset is: CD45RA-negative fraction. The sequence was collected from a man in his thirties or forties in good health. CDR3 loop: CASRSGNYEQYF. DNA of the CDR3: TGTGCCAGCAGGTCAGGAAACTACGAGCAGTACTTC. The full variable domain, rest sourced from reference TRBV28 and TRBJ2-7, is DVKVTQSSRYLVKRTGEKVFLECVQDMDHENMFWYRQDPGLGLRLIYFSYDVKMKEKGDIPEGYSVSREKKERFSLILESASTNQTSMYLCASRSGNYEQYFGPGTRLTVT.